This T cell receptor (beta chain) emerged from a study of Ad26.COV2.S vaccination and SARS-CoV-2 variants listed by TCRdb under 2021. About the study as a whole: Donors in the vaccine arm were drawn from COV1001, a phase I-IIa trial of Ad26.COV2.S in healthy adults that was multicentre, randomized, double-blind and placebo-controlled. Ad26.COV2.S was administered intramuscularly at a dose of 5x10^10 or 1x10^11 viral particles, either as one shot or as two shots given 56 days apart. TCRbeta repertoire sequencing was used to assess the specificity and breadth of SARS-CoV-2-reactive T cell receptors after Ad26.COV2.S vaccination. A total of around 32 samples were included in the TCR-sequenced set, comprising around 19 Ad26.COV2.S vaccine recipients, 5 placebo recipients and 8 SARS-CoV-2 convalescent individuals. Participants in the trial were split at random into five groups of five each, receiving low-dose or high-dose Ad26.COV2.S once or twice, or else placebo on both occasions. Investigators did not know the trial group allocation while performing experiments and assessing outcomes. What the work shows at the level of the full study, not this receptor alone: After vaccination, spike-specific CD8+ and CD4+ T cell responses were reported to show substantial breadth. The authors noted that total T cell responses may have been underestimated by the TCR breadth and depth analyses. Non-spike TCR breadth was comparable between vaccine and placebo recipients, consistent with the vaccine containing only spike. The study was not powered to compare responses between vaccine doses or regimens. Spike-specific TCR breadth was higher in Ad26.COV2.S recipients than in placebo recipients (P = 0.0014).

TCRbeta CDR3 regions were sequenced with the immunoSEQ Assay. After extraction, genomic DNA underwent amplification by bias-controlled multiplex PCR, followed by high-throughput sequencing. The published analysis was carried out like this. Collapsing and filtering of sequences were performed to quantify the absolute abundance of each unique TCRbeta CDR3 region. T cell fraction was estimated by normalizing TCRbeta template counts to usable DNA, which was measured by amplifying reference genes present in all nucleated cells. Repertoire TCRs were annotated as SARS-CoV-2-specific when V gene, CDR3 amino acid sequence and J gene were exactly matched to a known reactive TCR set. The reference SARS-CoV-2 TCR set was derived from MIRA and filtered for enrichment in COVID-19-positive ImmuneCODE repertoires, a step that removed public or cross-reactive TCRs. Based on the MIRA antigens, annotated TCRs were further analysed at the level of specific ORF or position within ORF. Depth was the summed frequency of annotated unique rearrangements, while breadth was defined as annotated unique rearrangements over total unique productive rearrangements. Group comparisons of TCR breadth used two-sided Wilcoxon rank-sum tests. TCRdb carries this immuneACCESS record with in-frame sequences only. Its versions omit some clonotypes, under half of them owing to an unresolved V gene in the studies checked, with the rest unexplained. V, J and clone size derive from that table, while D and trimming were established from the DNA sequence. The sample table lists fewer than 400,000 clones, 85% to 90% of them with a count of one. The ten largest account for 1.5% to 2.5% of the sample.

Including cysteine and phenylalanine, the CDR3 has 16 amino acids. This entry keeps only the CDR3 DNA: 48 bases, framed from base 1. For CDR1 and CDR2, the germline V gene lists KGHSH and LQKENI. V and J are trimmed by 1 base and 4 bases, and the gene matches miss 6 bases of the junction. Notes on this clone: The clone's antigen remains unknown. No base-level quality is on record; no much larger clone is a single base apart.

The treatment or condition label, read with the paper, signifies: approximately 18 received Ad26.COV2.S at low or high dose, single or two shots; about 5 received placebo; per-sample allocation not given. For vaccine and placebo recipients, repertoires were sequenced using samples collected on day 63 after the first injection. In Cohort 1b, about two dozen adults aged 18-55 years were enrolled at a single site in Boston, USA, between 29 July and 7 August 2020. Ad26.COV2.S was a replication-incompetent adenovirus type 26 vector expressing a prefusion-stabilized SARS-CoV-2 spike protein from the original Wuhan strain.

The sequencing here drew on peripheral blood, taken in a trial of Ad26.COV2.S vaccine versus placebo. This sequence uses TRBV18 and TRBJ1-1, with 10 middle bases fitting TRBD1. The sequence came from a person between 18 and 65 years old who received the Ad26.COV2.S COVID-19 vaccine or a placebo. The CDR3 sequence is CASSPQPRTGGTEAFF. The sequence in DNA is TGTGCCAGCTCACCACAGCCCCGGACAGGGGGCACTGAAGCTTTCTTT.